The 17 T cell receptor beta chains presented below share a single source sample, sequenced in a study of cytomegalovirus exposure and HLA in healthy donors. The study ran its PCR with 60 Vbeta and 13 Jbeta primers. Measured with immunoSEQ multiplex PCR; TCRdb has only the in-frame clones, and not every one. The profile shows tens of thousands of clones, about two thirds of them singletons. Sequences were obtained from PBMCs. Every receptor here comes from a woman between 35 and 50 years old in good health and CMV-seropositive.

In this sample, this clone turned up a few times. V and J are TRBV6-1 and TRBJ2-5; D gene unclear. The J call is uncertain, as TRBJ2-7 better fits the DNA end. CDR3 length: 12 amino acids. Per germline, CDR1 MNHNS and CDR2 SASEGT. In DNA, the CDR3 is TGTGCCAGCAGTGACGCGTCCTACGAGCAGTACTTC. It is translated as CASSDASYEQYF.

The CDR3 nucleotides read TGTGCCAGCAGCCCCGGACTAGCGGGGTCAGAGACCCAGTACTTC. Residues: CASSPGLAGSETQYF. J is TRBJ2-5 and V is TRBV7-3, with 12 bases aligning to TRBD2. After removal of 5 bases from V and 4 bases from J, the junction contained 5 bases not matched to a gene. Germline CDR1 and CDR2: SGHTA and FQGTGA. CDR3 length: 15 amino acids.

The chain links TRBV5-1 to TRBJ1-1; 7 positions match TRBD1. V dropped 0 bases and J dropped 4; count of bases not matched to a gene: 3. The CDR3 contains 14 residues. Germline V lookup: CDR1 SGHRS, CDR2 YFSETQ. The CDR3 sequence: CASSLATGVTEAFF. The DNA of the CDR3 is TGCGCCAGCAGCTTGGCCACAGGGGTCACTGAAGCTTTCTTT.

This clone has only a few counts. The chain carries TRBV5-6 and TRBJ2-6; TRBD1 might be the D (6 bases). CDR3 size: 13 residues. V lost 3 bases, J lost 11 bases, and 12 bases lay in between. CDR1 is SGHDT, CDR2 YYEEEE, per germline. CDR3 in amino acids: CASSSGQLDVLTF. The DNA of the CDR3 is TGTGCCAGCAGCTCCGGACAGCTCGACGTCCTGACTTTC.

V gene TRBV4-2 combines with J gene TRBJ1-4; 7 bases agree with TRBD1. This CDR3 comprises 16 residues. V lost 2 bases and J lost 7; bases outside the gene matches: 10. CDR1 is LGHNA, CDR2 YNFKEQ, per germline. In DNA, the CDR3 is TGTGCCAGCAGCCAAAGGACGGGGACAGAAGGTGAAAAACTGTTTTTT. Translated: CASSQRTGTEGEKLFF.

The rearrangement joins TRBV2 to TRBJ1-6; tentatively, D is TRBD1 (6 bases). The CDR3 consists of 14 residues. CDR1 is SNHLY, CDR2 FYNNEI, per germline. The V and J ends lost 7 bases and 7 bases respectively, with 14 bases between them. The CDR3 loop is CASNRDLLNSPLHF. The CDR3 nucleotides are TGTGCCAGCAACAGGGACCTACTCAATTCACCCCTCCACTTT.

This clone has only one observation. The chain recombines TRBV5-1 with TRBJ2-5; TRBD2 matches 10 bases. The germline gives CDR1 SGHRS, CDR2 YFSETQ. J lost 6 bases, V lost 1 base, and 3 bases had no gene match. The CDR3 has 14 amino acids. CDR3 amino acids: CASSLSSGGQTQYF. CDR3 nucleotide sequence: TGCGCCAGCAGCTTGTCTAGCGGGGGTCAGACCCAGTACTTC.

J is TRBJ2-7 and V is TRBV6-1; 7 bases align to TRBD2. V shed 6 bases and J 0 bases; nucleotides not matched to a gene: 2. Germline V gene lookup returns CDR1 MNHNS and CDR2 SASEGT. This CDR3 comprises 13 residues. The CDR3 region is CASRAGPSYEQYF. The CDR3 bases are TGTGCCAGCAGAGCGGGGCCCTCCTACGAGCAGTACTTC.

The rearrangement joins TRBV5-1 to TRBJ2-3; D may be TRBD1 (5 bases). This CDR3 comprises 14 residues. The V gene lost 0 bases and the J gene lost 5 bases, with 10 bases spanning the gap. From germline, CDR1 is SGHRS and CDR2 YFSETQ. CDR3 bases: TGCGCCAGCAGCTTGGTGGGGCAGGGAGATACGCAGTATTTT. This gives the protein CASSLVGQGDTQYF.

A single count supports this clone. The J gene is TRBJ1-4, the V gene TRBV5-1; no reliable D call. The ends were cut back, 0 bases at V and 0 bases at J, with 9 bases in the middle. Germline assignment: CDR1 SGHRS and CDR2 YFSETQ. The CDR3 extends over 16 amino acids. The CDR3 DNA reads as TGCGCCAGCAGCTTGGACAGAGTTGCAACTAATGAAAAACTGTTTTTT. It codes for CASSLDRVATNEKLFF. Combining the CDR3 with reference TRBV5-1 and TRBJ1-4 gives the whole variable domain KAGVTQTPRYLIKTRGQQVTLSCSPISGHRSVSWYQQTPGQGLQFLFEYFSETQRNKGNFPGRFSGRQFSNSRSEMNVSTLELGDSALYLCASSLDRVATNEKLFFGSGTQLSVL.

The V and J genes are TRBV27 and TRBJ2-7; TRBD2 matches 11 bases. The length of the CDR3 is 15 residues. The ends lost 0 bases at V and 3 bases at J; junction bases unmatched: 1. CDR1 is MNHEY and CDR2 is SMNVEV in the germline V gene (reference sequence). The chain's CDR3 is CASSLSGTSGYEQYF. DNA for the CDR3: TGTGCCAGCAGTTTATCGGGGACTAGCGGCTACGAGCAGTACTTC.

CDR3 sequence: CASSWQDSYEQYF. The DNA of the CDR3 is TGTGCCAGCAGCTGGCAGGATTCCTACGAGCAGTACTTC. The V and J genes are TRBV5-6 and TRBJ2-7; D is unclear. The CDR3 consists of 13 residues. Germline lookup yields CDR1 SGHDT and CDR2 YYEEEE. Trimming cost V 3 bases and J 1 base, with 8 bases left between them.

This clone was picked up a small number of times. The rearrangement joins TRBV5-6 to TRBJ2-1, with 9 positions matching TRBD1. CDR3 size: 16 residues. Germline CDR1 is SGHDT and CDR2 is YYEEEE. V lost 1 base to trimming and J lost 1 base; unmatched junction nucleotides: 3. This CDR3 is CASSLYGTGSYNEQFF. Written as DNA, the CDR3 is TGTGCCAGCAGCTTGTATGGGACAGGGTCCTACAATGAGCAGTTCTTC.

CDR3 in amino acids: CASSYSTEAFF. CDR3 sequence (DNA): TGTGCCAGCAGCTATAGCACTGAAGCTTTCTTT. The V and J genes are TRBV11-3 and TRBJ1-1; D gene uncertain. Germline V gene lookup returns CDR1 SGHNT and CDR2 YENEEA. The CDR3 extends over 11 amino acids. V was trimmed by 4 bases and J by 4 bases, leaving 4 bases between them.

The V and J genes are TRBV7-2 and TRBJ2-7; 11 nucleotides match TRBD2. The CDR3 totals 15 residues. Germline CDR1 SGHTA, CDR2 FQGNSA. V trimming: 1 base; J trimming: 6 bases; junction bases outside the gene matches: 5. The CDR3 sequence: CASSLGVAGGLEQYF. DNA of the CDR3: TGTGCCAGCAGCTTAGGAGTAGCGGGGGGGCTCGAGCAGTACTTC.

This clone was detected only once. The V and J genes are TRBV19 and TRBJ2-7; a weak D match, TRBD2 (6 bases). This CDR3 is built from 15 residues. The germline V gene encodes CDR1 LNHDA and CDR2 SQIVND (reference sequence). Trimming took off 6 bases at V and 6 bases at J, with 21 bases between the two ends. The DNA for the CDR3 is TGTGCCAGTAGCCCCGGGCTCGGCGGGGTATTCGAGCAGTACTTC. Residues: CASSPGLGGVFEQYF.

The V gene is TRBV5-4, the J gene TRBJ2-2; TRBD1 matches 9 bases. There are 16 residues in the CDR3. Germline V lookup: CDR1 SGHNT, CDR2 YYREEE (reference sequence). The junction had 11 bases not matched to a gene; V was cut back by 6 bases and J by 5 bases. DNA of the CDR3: TGTGCCAGCAAAGACGGGACAGGGTCGGATACCGGGGAGCTGTTTTTT. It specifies CASKDGTGSDTGELFF.